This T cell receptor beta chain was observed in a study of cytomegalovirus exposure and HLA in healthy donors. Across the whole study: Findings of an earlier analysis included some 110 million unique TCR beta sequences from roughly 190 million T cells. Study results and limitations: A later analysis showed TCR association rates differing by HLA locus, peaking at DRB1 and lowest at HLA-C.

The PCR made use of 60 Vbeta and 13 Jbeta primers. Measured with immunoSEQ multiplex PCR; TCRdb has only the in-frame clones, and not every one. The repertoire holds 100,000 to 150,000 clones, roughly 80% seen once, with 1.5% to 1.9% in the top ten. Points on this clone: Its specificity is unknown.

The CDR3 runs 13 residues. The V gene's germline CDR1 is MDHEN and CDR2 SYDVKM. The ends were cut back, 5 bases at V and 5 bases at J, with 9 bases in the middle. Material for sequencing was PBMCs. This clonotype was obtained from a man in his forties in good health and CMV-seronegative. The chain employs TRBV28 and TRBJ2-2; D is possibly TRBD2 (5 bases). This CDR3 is CASSPRVTGELFF. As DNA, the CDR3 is TGTGCCAGCAGTCCGAGGGTAACCGGGGAGCTGTTTTTT.